The clone carrying this TCR beta chain was picked up one time. The antigen remains unidentified. This sample is drawn from a study of T cells in tuberculosis. Points from the study as a whole: Active tuberculosis TCR-alpha repertoires lay closer to GMM-specific TCRs than IGRA-negative controls, suggesting clonal expansion.

The CDR3 spans 14 residues. The germline V gene has CDR1 MNHEY and CDR2 SMNVEV (reference sequence). V was pared by 10 bases and J by 0 bases, with 16 bases between. Time point of the sample: new active TB diagnosis, blood taken before or within 7 days of starting treatment. The repertoire was sequenced with immunoSEQ multiplex PCR; TCRdb's copy has only in-frame clones and lacks some. Among tens of thousands of clones listed, over 75% were seen once. This TCR was recovered from an adult with tuberculosis. The chain employs TRBV27 and TRBJ2-7, with D possibly TRBD1 on 5 matching bases. The source material was PBMCs, sampled at tuberculosis diagnosis. The CDR3 DNA reads as TGTGCCACCTGGGGCTCCGCAAGCTCCTACGAGCAGTACTTC. Protein sequence: CATWGSASSYEQYF.